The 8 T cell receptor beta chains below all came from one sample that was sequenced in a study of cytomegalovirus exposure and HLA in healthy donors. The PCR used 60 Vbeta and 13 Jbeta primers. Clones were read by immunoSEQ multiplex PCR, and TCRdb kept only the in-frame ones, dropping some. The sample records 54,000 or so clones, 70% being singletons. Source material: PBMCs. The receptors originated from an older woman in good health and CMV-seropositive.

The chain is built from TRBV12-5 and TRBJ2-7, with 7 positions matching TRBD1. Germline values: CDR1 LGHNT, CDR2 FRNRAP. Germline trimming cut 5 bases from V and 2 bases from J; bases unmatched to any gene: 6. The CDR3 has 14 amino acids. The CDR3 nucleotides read TGTGCTAGTGGTCCGGGACAGTACCCCTACGAGCAGTACTTC. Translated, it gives CASGPGQYPYEQYF.

The CDR3 region has the DNA TGTGCCAGCAGCTTAGGGGGGGGCTCTGGAAACACCATATATTTT. This translates into CASSLGGGSGNTIYF. This rearrangement joins TRBV7-8 to TRBJ1-3, with D tentatively TRBD1 (5 bases). Germline V gene sequence: CDR1 SGHVS, CDR2 FQNEAQ. V shed 1 base and J shed 0 bases, with 7 bases lying between them. The CDR3 has 15 residues.

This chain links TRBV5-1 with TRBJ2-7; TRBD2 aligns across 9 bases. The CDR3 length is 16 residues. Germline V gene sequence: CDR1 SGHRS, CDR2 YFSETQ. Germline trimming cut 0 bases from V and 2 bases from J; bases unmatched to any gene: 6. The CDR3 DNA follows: TGCGCCAGCAGCTTGGCTGGCGCGGGGGGGACCTACGAGCAGTACTTC. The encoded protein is CASSLAGAGGTYEQYF.

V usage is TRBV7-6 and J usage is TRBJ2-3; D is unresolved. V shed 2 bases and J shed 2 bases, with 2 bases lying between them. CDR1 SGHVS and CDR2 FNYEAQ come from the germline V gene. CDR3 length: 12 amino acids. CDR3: CASSLYTDTQYF. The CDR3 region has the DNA TGTGCCAGCAGCTTATACACAGATACGCAGTATTTT.

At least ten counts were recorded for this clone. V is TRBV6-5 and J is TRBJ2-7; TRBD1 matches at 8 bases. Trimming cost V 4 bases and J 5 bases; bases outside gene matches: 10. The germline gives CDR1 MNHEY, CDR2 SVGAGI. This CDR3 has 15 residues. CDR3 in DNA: TGTGCCAGCAGTTTATCCAGGGGGCTTCTCAACGAGCAGTACTTC. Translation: CASSLSRGLLNEQYF.

The DNA of the CDR3 is TGTGCCAGTAGGATCCCAAGGATTTCGGAGGGAAACACTGAAGCTTTCTTT. It yields the protein CASRIPRISEGNTEAFF. The genes are TRBV19 and TRBJ1-1; D gene unclear. The CDR3 spans 17 residues. Germline loops: CDR1 LNHDA, CDR2 SQIVND (reference sequence). V was trimmed by 6 bases and J by 2 bases, leaving 22 bases between them.

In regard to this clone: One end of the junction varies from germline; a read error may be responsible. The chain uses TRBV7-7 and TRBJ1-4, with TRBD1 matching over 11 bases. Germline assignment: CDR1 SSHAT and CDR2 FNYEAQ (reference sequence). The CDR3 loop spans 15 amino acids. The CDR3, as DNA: TGTGCTAGCAGCCCGGGACAGGGGGTCGTGGAAAAACTGTTTTTT. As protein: CASSPGQGVVEKLFF.

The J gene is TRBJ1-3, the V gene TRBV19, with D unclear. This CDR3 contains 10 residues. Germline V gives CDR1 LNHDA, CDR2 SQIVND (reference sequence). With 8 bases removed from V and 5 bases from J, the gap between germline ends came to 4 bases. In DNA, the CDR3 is TGTGCCAGTTCAAGAAACACCATATATTTT. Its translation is CASSRNTIYF. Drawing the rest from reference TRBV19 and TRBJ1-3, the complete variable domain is DGGITQSPKYLFRKEGQNVTLSCEQNLNHDAMYWYRQDPGQGLRLIYYSQIVNDFQKGDIAEGYSVSREKKESFPLTVTSAQKNPTAFYLCASSRNTIYFGEGSWLTVV.